The clone carrying this T cell receptor beta chain has only a few counts. The antigen is not known. Described treatment: oral pan-JAK inhibitor, 5-10 mg twice daily. The sequencing template was cDNA reverse transcribed from extracted RNA. Clones were read by immunoSEQ multiplex PCR, and TCRdb kept only the in-frame ones, dropping some. There are 150,000 to 200,000 clones in the sample; approximately 51% occur only once, and around a tenth lies in the top ten. This specimen belongs to a study of CD8+ T cells in alopecia areata. Study-level background: Treated patients were given 5 to 10 mg oral tofacitinib twice daily.

Study-wide results and caveats: Amid tofacitinib therapy, many expanded lesional clones stayed present in scalp and blood. Baseline CD8+ expansion's link to response remains uncertain, as there was one nonresponder. Tofacitinib significantly lowered scalp clonality and expanded CD8+ clones among the top 100.

The length of the CDR3 is 14 residues. In germline, CDR1 is GTSNPN, CDR2 SVGIG (reference sequence). The trim removed 7 bases at V and 1 base at J, leaving 5 bases unmatched. This chain uses TRBV30 with TRBJ2-1; TRBD2 matches 9 bases. This specimen consisted of CD8+ T cells sorted from blood, obtained between weeks 51 and 54, from a patient treated with tofacitinib. The TCR originated in a human donor with alopecia areata. The DNA of the CDR3 is TGTGCCTTGGAGCGGGGGGAATCCTACAATGAGCAGTTCTTC. It specifies CALERGESYNEQFF.